This T cell receptor beta chain was identified in a study of graft-versus-host responses after intestinal transplantation listed by TCRdb under 2021. Looking at the study overall: Recipients received multivisceral, liver-intestinal, or isolated intestinal transplants. Every recipient was given anti-thymocyte globulin induction, then maintenance tacrolimus and steroids for roughly 3 years. After intestinal transplantation, graft-versus-host and host-versus-graft alloreactive T cell clones in the graft, circulation and bone marrow were tracked using bulk TCR-beta CDR3 sequencing. To identify alloreactive clones, pre-transplant mixed lymphocyte reaction products were sequenced and then compared with unstimulated pre-transplant donor and recipient T cells. The cohort enrolled about two dozen intestinal transplant recipients, one of whom was a retransplant, and a few patients without pretransplant specimens were excluded. Donor T cell macrochimerism was defined as a peak of at least 4% donor T cells among recipient peripheral blood mononuclear cells. Rather than going through the commercial service, samples from three later patients were sequenced in-house on an Illumina MiSeq and processed with MiXCR. What the research found in general, with its limitations: In the allografts of patients with donor T cell macrochimerism, GvH to HvG T cell clonal ratios were high. GvH clones turned up in recipient bone marrow, with some appearing earlier in ileal mucosa or blood, a pattern consistent with an intestinal mucosal origin. Peak levels of circulating GvH clones were associated with declines in HvG clones early after transplant. Conclusions were limited by the relatively low number and heterogeneity of intestinal transplant patients.

According to the study, the label for this sample's time point signals: cells obtained before transplantation from donor or recipient. CD3+CD4+ and CD3+CD8+ populations were FACS-sorted from unstimulated pre-transplant donor and recipient cells taken from spleen or lymph nodes. On this clone: Its cognate antigen has yet to be identified. Nothing much larger sits one base from this clone, and base qualities are not available.

Libraries came from the immunoSEQ multiplex PCR assay. In most patients, genomic DNA was isolated using the Qiagen DNeasy Blood and Tissue Kit and sent frozen to Adaptive Biotechnologies for TCR sequencing. For most patients, genomic DNA was subjected to high-throughput TCR-beta CDR3 sequencing by Adaptive Biotechnologies. Turning to the authors' computational methods: TCR sequencing data were retrieved from Adaptive's ImmunoSEQ software for roughly 17 patients, whereas a few other patients were processed with MiXCR and VDJtools. To correct CD4 versus CD8 sorting errors, any sequence found in both subsets at a frequency ratio below 5:1 was removed. CDR3 nucleotide sequences shared between donor and recipient were removed because the origin of such sequences could not be assigned. To count as alloreactive, a clone needed at least 2-fold expansion over unstimulated cells and a minimum CFSE-low frequency of 0.002% (template counts) or 0.001% (read counts). Mappable clones were those detected in sequenced pre-transplant spleen, lymph node, or MLR CFSE-low populations of the donor or recipient. The cumulative frequency of alloreactive clones was calculated as a percentage of all sequences, weighted by copy number. This immuneACCESS table, as held by TCRdb, lists in-frame sequences with V and J called but not all clones. Of the missing ones, under half trace to an unresolved V gene in checked studies; the others have no known cause. Clone size and V and J calls were adopted from that table, with D and trimming inferred from the DNA. In this sample the table shows some 90,000 clones, about 93% of which occur a single time. Together, the top ten hold roughly 0.49% of the sample.

Trimmed from V: 0 bases; trimmed from J: 4 bases; junction bases lacking a gene match: 8. Per the germline V gene, MGHRA is the CDR1 and YSYEKL is the CDR2. Its CDR3 holds 18 amino acids, cysteine through phenylalanine. The DNA shown is the 54-base CDR3, in frame from base 1. This clonotype originated in a human donor who received an intestinal transplant. The sample in question was unstimulated CD8+ T cells sorted from spleen or lymph node cells, obtained before intestinal transplant. This chain joins TRBV4-1 to TRBJ2-1, and TRBD2 matches 11 of the central bases. The nucleotide sequence is given as TGCGCCAGCAGCCAAGAAGTGGGACTAGCGGATAATTACAATGAGCAGTTCTTC. It translates as CASSQEVGLADNYNEQFF.